This T cell receptor beta chain stems from a study of CD8+CD57+ T cells in acquired aplastic anemia (dated by TCRdb to the late 2010s). In terms of the full investigation: Extracted DNA from sorted CD4+ and CD8+ cells averaged approximately 3 ug, ranging from 0.2 to 27.4 ug. A CD8+CD57+ expansion meant a frequency higher than the mean frequency seen in healthy subjects. The investigation overall reported the following: Some 31 CD8+ CDR3 sequences were shared between patients and controls but appeared highly expressed in patients and within their immunodominant clones. No significant difference in CD8+ Simpson's diversity was found between patients and healthy controls (P=0.060).

This clonotype was counted at least ten times. Its antigen is currently not known. Nothing much larger sits one base from this clone, and base qualities are not available. Genomic DNA served as template for TCR beta VDJ combination and CDR3 sequence profiling. An Illumina HiSeq 2000 was used for TCR repertoire sequencing. Per the source publication's procedure: TRBV/TRBJ rearrangement plots, CDR3 size and DJ length profiles, and Simpson's diversity index were used to evaluate the repertoires. Whichever DNA sequence was most abundant in the deep sequencing data was defined as the immunodominant clone. CDR3 amino acid sequences were checked for sharing between subjects and were compared against published repertoires and the VDJdb database. TCRdb ran its own pipeline on the public reads, namely fastp trimming at Q25 and MiXCR clone calling, and kept in-frame beta chains. Each CDR3 protein gets just one entry, which takes the most common genes and DNA from the rows behind it. The V and J calls, along with clone size, are taken from TCRdb and not from the paper's own processing. The table for this sample lists some 200,000 distinct CDR3 sequences; more than 45% of them were counted only once. Clones ranked in the top ten supply around 8.8% of the sample.

The germline V gene encodes CDR1 SGHRS and CDR2 YFSETQ. V is pared back by 4 bases and J by 4 bases, with 20 bases lying between the germline termini. The cysteine opens and the phenylalanine closes a CDR3 of 16 amino acids. Kept here is only the CDR3 DNA, which spans 48 bases and is read in frame from base 1. Expansion of CD8+CD57+ cells had been shown by flow cytometry in the patients chosen for sequencing. Severe acquired aplastic anemia was diagnosed in all patients according to International Study of Aplastic Anemia and Agranulocytosis and Camitta criteria. No patient had received any therapy when blood was sampled. In the study, sorted CD4+ and CD8+ blood T cells from patients with severe aplastic anemia and from healthy subjects underwent deep sequencing of TCR repertoires. Patients were enrolled in the USA under clinicaltrials.gov protocols 00001620, 01623167, 00001397, 00071045, 00081523 and 00961064. Ficoll-Paque density gradient centrifugation was used to isolate peripheral blood mononuclear cells. Before DNA extraction, CD4+ and CD8+ T cells were sorted by FACS or by magnetic beads.

The clonotype was recovered from a human donor with aplastic anemia. Rearrangement joined TRBV5-1 to TRBJ1-2; no D gene can be assigned with confidence. Input material: sorted CD4+, CD8+, or CD8+CD57+ T cells (not recorded which) from PBMCs. The CDR3 protein sequence reads: CASSLTPTPGTYGYTF. The DNA sequence is TGCGCCAGCAGCCTCACCCCAACTCCGGGAACCTATGGCTACACCTTC.